This T cell receptor (beta chain) was retrieved from a study of T cells of healthy individuals. Trimming removed 3 bases at V and 7 bases at J, with 7 bases between. The CDR3 has 13 amino acids. TCRdb re-analysed the 5' RACE reads in MiXCR, keeping a single row per CDR3 protein. The sample contains around 63,000 distinct CDR3 sequences, roughly 17% of which appear only once. This clonotype was obtained from a human donor in good health. The chain recombines TRBV12-3 or TRBV12-4 with TRBJ1-6, with no clear D. Written as DNA, the CDR3 is TGTGCCAGCAGTTTCATGGGGAATTCACCCCTCCACTTT. It specifies CASSFMGNSPLHF.